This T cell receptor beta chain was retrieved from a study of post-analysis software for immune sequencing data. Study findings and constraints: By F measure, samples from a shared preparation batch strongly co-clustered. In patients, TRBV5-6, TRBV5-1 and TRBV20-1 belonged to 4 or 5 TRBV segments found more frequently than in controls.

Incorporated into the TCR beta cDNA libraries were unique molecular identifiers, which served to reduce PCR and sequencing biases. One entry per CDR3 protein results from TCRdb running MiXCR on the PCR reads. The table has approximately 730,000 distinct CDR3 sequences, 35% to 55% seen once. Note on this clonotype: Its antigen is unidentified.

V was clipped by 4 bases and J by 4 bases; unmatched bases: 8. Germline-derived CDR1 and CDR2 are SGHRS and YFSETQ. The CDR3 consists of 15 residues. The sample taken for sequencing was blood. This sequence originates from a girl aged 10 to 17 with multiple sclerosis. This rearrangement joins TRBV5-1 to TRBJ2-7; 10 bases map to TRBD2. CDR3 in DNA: TGCGCCAGCAGCCGGGGCGTAGCGGGAGGTTACGAGCAGTACTTC. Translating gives CASSRGVAGGYEQYF. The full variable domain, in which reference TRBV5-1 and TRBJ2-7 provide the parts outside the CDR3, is KAGVTQTPRYLIKTRGQQVTLSCSPISGHRSVSWYQQTPGQGLQFLFEYFSETQRNKGNFPGRFSGRQFSNSRSEMNVSTLELGDSALYLCASSRGVAGGYEQYFGPGTRLTVT.